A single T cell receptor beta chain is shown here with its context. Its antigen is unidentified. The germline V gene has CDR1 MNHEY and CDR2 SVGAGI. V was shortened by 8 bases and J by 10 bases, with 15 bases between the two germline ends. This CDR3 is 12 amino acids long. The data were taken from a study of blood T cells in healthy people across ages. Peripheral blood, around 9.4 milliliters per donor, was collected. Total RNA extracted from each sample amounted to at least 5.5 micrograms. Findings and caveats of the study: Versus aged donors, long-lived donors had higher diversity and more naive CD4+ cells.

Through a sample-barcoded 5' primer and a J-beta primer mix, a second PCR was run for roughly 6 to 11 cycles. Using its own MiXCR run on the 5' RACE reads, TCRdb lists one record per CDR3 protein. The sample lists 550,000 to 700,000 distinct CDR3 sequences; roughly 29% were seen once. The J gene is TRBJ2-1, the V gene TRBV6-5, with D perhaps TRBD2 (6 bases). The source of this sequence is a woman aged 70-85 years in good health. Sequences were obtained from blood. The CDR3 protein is CASRSTGGEQFF. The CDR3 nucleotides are TGTGCCAGCCGCTCAACAGGAGGGGAGCAGTTCTTC.